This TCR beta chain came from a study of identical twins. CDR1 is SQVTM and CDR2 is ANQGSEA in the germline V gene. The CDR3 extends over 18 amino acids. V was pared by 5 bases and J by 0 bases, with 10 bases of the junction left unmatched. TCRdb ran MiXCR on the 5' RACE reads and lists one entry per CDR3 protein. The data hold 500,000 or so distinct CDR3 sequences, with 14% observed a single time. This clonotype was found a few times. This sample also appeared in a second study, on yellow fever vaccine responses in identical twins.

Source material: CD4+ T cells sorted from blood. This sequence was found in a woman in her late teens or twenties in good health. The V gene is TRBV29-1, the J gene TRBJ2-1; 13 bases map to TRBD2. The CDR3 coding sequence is TGCAGCGTTTCAGGGACTAGCGGGATAGGCGGCTCCTACAATGAGCAGTTCTTC. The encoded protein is CSVSGTSGIGGSYNEQFF.